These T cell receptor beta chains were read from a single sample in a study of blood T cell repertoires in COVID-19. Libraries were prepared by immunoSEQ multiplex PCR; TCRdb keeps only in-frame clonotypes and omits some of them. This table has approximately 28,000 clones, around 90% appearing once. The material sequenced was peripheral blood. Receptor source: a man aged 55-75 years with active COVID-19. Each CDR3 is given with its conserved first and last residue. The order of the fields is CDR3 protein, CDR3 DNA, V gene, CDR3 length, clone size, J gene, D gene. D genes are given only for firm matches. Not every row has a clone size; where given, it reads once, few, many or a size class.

CDR3aa: CASSLFRTGSSKNIQYF
CDR3nt: TGTGCCAGCAGTTTATTTCGAACAGGGTCAAGCAAAAACATTCAGTACTTC
v_gene: TRBV28
len: 17
abundance: once
j_gene: TRBJ2-4
d_gene: -

CDR3aa: CASSLRTSGGANTGELFF
CDR3nt: TGTGCCAGCAGCTTAAGGACTAGCGGGGGGGCGAACACCGGGGAGCTGTTTTTT
v_gene: TRBV7-2
len: 18
abundance: -
j_gene: TRBJ2-2
d_gene: TRBD2

CDR3aa: CASSSRTSSYNSPLHF
CDR3nt: TGCGCCAGCAGCTCCCGAACGAGCTCCTATAATTCACCCCTCCACTTT
v_gene: TRBV5-1
len: 16
abundance: -
j_gene: TRBJ1-6
d_gene: -

CDR3aa: CASSSSDRHEQYF
CDR3nt: TGTGCCAGCAGTTCCTCCGACAGGCACGAGCAGTACTTC
v_gene: TRBV27
len: 13
abundance: few
j_gene: TRBJ2-7
d_gene: -

CDR3aa: CASNPRRGGTGELFF
CDR3nt: TGTGCCAGCAACCCCAGGAGGGGGGGGACCGGGGAGCTGTTTTTT
v_gene: TRBV6-5
len: 15
abundance: medium-sized
j_gene: TRBJ2-2
d_gene: -

CDR3aa: CASRSQGFNEKLFF
CDR3nt: TGTGCCAGCCGGAGTCAGGGCTTTAATGAAAAACTGTTTTTT
v_gene: TRBV28
len: 14
abundance: -
j_gene: TRBJ1-4
d_gene: -

CDR3aa: CAWSVYTYEQYF
CDR3nt: TGTGCCTGGAGTGTGTACACCTACGAGCAGTACTTC
v_gene: TRBV30
len: 12
abundance: -
j_gene: TRBJ2-7
d_gene: -

CDR3aa: CASGWGEGGYTF
CDR3nt: TGTGCCAGCGGATGGGGGGAAGGGGGCTACACCTTC
v_gene: TRBV2
len: 12
abundance: -
j_gene: TRBJ1-2
d_gene: -

CDR3aa: CASSPRTGYGYTF
CDR3nt: TGTGCCAGTAGTCCACGGACAGGATATGGCTACACCTTC
v_gene: TRBV19
len: 13
abundance: -
j_gene: TRBJ1-2
d_gene: TRBD1

CDR3aa: CASSLFLGHNSPLHF
CDR3nt: TGTGCCAGCAGCTTGTTCCTGGGGCATAATTCACCCCTCCACTTT
v_gene: TRBV5-8
len: 15
abundance: -
j_gene: TRBJ1-6
d_gene: -

CDR3aa: CASSSVLRGRSNQPQHF
CDR3nt: TGTGCCAGCAGCTCTGTACTCAGGGGTAGGAGCAATCAGCCCCAGCATTTT
v_gene: TRBV7-6
len: 17
abundance: -
j_gene: TRBJ1-5
d_gene: -

CDR3aa: CASSQDMRVAGGKDTQYF
CDR3nt: TGCGCCAGCAGCCAAGATATGAGGGTAGCGGGGGGGAAAGATACGCAGTATTTT
v_gene: TRBV4-1
len: 18
abundance: -
j_gene: TRBJ2-3
d_gene: TRBD2

CDR3aa: CASPPSGTPYLSSYNEQFF
CDR3nt: TGTGCCAGTCCCCCGTCCGGGACTCCCTATTTGAGCTCCTACAATGAGCAGTTCTTC
v_gene: TRBV28
len: 19
abundance: once
j_gene: TRBJ2-1
d_gene: -

CDR3aa: CASSHVSGGRGAGANVLTF
CDR3nt: TGCGCCAGCAGCCATGTGTCTGGGGGACGGGGGGCTGGGGCCAACGTCCTGACTTTC
v_gene: TRBV4-1
len: 19
abundance: -
j_gene: TRBJ2-6
d_gene: TRBD2

CDR3aa: CASSFTGGASEQYF
CDR3nt: TGTGCCAGCAGTTTTACAGGGGGCGCGTCCGAGCAGTACTTC
v_gene: TRBV27
len: 14
abundance: -
j_gene: TRBJ2-7
d_gene: TRBD1

CDR3aa: CASSFSNEKLFF
CDR3nt: TGCGCCAGCAGCTTTTCGAATGAAAAACTGTTTTTT
v_gene: TRBV5-1
len: 12
abundance: -
j_gene: TRBJ1-4
d_gene: -

CDR3aa: CASSPGQGGQSNQPQHF
CDR3nt: TGTGCCAGCAGCCCAGGACAGGGAGGACAGAGCAATCAGCCCCAGCATTTT
v_gene: TRBV5-4
len: 17
abundance: few
j_gene: TRBJ1-5
d_gene: TRBD1

CDR3aa: CASSRDSLANYGYTF
CDR3nt: TGTGCCAGCAGTCGGGACAGTCTAGCTAACTATGGCTACACCTTC
v_gene: TRBV6-6
len: 15
abundance: few
j_gene: TRBJ1-2
d_gene: TRBD1

CDR3aa: CASSLVLGPDTQYF
CDR3nt: TGTGCCAGCAGCTTAGTCCTAGGCCCAGATACGCAGTATTTT
v_gene: TRBV7-9
len: 14
abundance: -
j_gene: TRBJ2-3
d_gene: -

CDR3aa: CASSRFAGVSNQPQHF
CDR3nt: TGTGCCAGCAGCCGCTTCGCGGGGGTTAGCAATCAGCCCCAGCATTTT
v_gene: TRBV11-2
len: 16
abundance: once
j_gene: TRBJ1-5
d_gene: -

CDR3aa: CASSPGLAGGYEQFF
CDR3nt: TGTGCCAGTAGTCCCGGACTAGCGGGGGGATATGAGCAGTTCTTC
v_gene: TRBV19
len: 15
abundance: once
j_gene: TRBJ2-1
d_gene: TRBD2

CDR3aa: CASSSGHTNTEAFF
CDR3nt: TGTGCCAGCAGCTCGGGACATACGAACACTGAAGCTTTCTTT
v_gene: TRBV7-9
len: 14
abundance: -
j_gene: TRBJ1-1
d_gene: -

CDR3aa: CASAQGGGSYEQYF
CDR3nt: TGTGCCAGCGCCCAAGGGGGCGGATCCTACGAGCAGTACTTC
v_gene: TRBV19
len: 14
abundance: medium-sized
j_gene: TRBJ2-7
d_gene: TRBD1

CDR3aa: CASRDRPTDTQYF
CDR3nt: TGCGCCAGCCGGGACAGACCCACAGATACGCAGTATTTT
v_gene: TRBV5-1
len: 13
abundance: -
j_gene: TRBJ2-3
d_gene: TRBD1

CDR3aa: CASSQDPNSYNEQFF
CDR3nt: TGCGCCAGCAGCCAAGATCCAAACAGCTACAATGAGCAGTTCTTC
v_gene: TRBV4-1
len: 15
abundance: -
j_gene: TRBJ2-1
d_gene: -

CDR3aa: CASSLNSGQGNEQYF
CDR3nt: TGTGCCAGCTCACTTAATTCGGGACAGGGTAACGAGCAGTACTTC
v_gene: TRBV18
len: 15
abundance: few
j_gene: TRBJ2-7
d_gene: TRBD1

CDR3aa: CASSFGGGTDTQYF
CDR3nt: TGTGCCAGCAGCTTCGGCGGGGGGACAGATACGCAGTATTTT
v_gene: TRBV7-2
len: 14
abundance: -
j_gene: TRBJ2-3
d_gene: TRBD2

CDR3aa: CASLEGMQETQYF
CDR3nt: TGTGCCAGCCTGGAGGGGATGCAAGAGACCCAGTACTTC
v_gene: TRBV2
len: 13
abundance: -
j_gene: TRBJ2-5
d_gene: -

CDR3aa: CASSPGTGIDTEAFF
CDR3nt: TGCGCCAGCAGCCCGGGGACAGGGATTGACACTGAAGCTTTCTTT
v_gene: TRBV5-1
len: 15
abundance: -
j_gene: TRBJ1-1
d_gene: TRBD1

CDR3aa: CASSIVRTSNTGELFF
CDR3nt: TGTGCCAGTAGTATAGTCCGGACTTCAAACACCGGGGAGCTGTTTTTT
v_gene: TRBV19
len: 16
abundance: -
j_gene: TRBJ2-2
d_gene: -

CDR3aa: CASSLAGNTDTQYF
CDR3nt: TGTGCCAGCAGCTTAGCCGGGAACACAGATACGCAGTATTTT
v_gene: TRBV11-3
len: 14
abundance: -
j_gene: TRBJ2-3
d_gene: -

CDR3aa: CASRLTVEQFF
CDR3nt: TGTGCCAGCAGGTTGACTGTTGAGCAGTTCTTC
v_gene: TRBV12-3/TRBV12-4
len: 11
abundance: -
j_gene: TRBJ2-1
d_gene: -

CDR3aa: CASSDRPDRAGTEAFF
CDR3nt: TGTGCCAGCAGTGATAGGCCGGACAGGGCAGGGACTGAAGCTTTCTTT
v_gene: TRBV2
len: 16
abundance: -
j_gene: TRBJ1-1
d_gene: TRBD1

CDR3aa: CASRPGTGVGNIQYF
CDR3nt: TGTGCCAGTAGACCAGGAACAGGGGTCGGAAACATTCAGTACTTC
v_gene: TRBV27
len: 15
abundance: -
j_gene: TRBJ2-4
d_gene: TRBD1

CDR3aa: CASSFPRTGGESAEAFF
CDR3nt: TGCGCCAGCAGCTTTCCCCGGACAGGGGGCGAGTCCGCTGAAGCTTTCTTT
v_gene: TRBV5-1
len: 17
abundance: -
j_gene: TRBJ1-1
d_gene: TRBD1

CDR3aa: CASQEWQTGGNTIYF
CDR3nt: TGTGCCAGCCAAGAGTGGCAGACTGGGGGAAACACCATATATTTT
v_gene: TRBV3-1/TRBV3-2
len: 15
abundance: once
j_gene: TRBJ1-3
d_gene: -

CDR3aa: CSVARQLTGELFF
CDR3nt: TGCAGCGTCGCGCGGCAGCTCACCGGGGAGCTGTTTTTT
v_gene: TRBV29-1
len: 13
abundance: -
j_gene: TRBJ2-2
d_gene: -

CDR3aa: CASSFAGGTEAFF
CDR3nt: TGTGCCAGCAGCTTCGCAGGGGGGACTGAAGCTTTCTTT
v_gene: TRBV7-3
len: 13
abundance: -
j_gene: TRBJ1-1
d_gene: TRBD1

CDR3aa: CASTQTGYAFNYGYTF
CDR3nt: TGTGCCAGCACCCAGACAGGCTATGCTTTTAACTATGGCTACACCTTC
v_gene: TRBV2
len: 16
abundance: once
j_gene: TRBJ1-2
d_gene: -

CDR3aa: CASSLLGQLGRGYTF
CDR3nt: TGTGCCAGCAGTCTATTAGGACAGCTAGGCCGTGGCTACACCTTC
v_gene: TRBV28
len: 15
abundance: -
j_gene: TRBJ1-2
d_gene: -

CDR3aa: CASSLSTSGGYTF
CDR3nt: TGTGCCAGCAGCTTAAGTACCTCGGGGGGCTACACCTTC
v_gene: TRBV7-2
len: 13
abundance: -
j_gene: TRBJ1-2
d_gene: -

CDR3aa: CASSGDRAREQYF
CDR3nt: TGTGCCAGCAGCGGCGACAGGGCTCGCGAGCAGTACTTC
v_gene: TRBV6-5
len: 13
abundance: few
j_gene: TRBJ2-7
d_gene: TRBD1

CDR3aa: CSAVRDAAFF
CDR3nt: TGCAGTGCCGTGCGGGACGCAGCTTTCTTT
v_gene: TRBV20-1
len: 10
abundance: few
j_gene: TRBJ1-1
d_gene: -

CDR3aa: CASSEIHRSSYNEQFF
CDR3nt: TGCGCCAGCAGCGAGATTCACAGGAGCTCCTACAATGAGCAGTTCTTC
v_gene: TRBV4-1
len: 16
abundance: few
j_gene: TRBJ2-1
d_gene: -